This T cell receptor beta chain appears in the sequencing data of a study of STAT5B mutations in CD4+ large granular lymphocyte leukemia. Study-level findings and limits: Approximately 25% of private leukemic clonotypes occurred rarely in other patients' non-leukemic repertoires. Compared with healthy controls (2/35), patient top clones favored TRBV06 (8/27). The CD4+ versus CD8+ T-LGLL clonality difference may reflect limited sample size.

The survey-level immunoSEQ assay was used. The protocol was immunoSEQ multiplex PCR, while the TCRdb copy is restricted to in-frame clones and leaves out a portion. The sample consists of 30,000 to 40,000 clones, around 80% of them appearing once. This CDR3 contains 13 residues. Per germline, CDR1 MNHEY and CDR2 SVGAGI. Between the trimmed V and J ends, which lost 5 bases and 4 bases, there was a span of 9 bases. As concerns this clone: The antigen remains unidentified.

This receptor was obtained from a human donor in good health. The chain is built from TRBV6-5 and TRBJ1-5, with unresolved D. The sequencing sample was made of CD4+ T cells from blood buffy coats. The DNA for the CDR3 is TGTGCCAGCAGTGAACGAGAGAATCAGCCCCAGCATTTT. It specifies CASSERENQPQHF.